This entry features one TCR beta chain sequence. This sample is drawn from a study of blood T cell repertoires in COVID-19. CDR1 and CDR2 (germline): SGHNT, YYREEE (reference sequence). CDR3 length equals 19 residues. The trim removed 5 bases at V and 0 bases at J, leaving 11 bases unmatched. TCRdb's table, derived via immunoSEQ multiplex PCR, lists solely in-frame clones and lacks some. The sample carries 200,000 to 250,000 clones, around 87% recorded once. The sequence came from a man younger than 40 who had been exposed to COVID-19. Sequences were obtained from PBMCs or T cells enriched from blood (not recorded which). The genes are TRBV5-4 and TRBJ2-3; the match to TRBD2 covers 14 bases. CDR3 coding DNA: TGTGCCAGCAGAAGCCGGACTAGCGGGGGGTCTTCTAGCACAGATACGCAGTATTTT. Translated, it gives CASRSRTSGGSSSTDTQYF.